This T cell receptor beta chain originates from a study of follicular helper T cells after annual influenza vaccination. Study in general: Across the 2013-2014, 2014-2015 and 2015-2016 vaccination seasons, some subjects were resampled.

Time point here: 2015-2016 season, pre-vaccination. Adults received seasonal inactivated influenza vaccine, with sorted blood CD4 subsets sequenced before and after. Each time point used 40 to 100 mL of blood. Survey level resolution was used for TCRB sequencing. Some clones are missing from TCRdb's copy, which holds only in-frame ones; the method was immunoSEQ multiplex PCR. The table has some 5,000 clones, roughly 82% seen once. The sequence was collected from an adult who received the influenza vaccine. The sample was CXCR5- memory CD4+ T cells sorted from blood, taken on the day of influenza vaccination.

CDR3 in amino acids: CARVNSRSGLNEQFF. In nucleotides, the CDR3 is TGTGCCAGGGTGAACAGCCGGAGCGGGTTGAATGAGCAGTTCTTC. V is TRBV2 and J is TRBJ2-1, with D possibly matching TRBD2 (6 bases). This CDR3 has 15 residues. Germline CDR1 SNHLY, CDR2 FYNNEI. Trimming left V 9 bases short and J 7 bases short, with 22 bases between. Variable domain in full (rest from reference TRBV2 and TRBJ2-1): EPEVTQTPSHQVTQMGQEVILRCVPISNHLYFYWYRQILGQKVEFLVSFYNNEISEKSEIFDDQFSVERPDGSNFTLKIRSTKLEDSAMYFCARVNSRSGLNEQFFGPGTRLTVL.